A single sample is the source of the 24 T cell receptor beta chains below, sequenced in a study of T cell responses to AZD1222 COVID-19 vaccine. Generated by immunoSEQ multiplex PCR, the TCRdb table keeps only in-frame clones and is missing some. The sample has 100,000 to 150,000 clones; about 87% are singletons. The starting material was peripheral blood, obtained on day 0 of AZD1222 vaccination. These receptor sequences come from an adult in good health.

This clone showed up just once. The chain uses TRBV30 and TRBJ2-5, with 11 bases fitting TRBD2. Germline CDR1 GTSNPN, CDR2 SVGIG (reference sequence). The CDR3 length is 15 residues. The J segment lost 4 bases and the V segment lost 5 bases, leaving 9 bases of the junction unmatched. The DNA for the CDR3 is TGTGCCTGGGACCCCCGACTAGCGGGAATAGAGACCCAGTACTTC. Residues: CAWDPRLAGIETQYF.

CDR3 DNA sequence: TGTGCCAGCAGCTTAGCGGGACTAGCGGGAGCGACCCAGTACTTC. Translated, it gives CASSLAGLAGATQYF. The chain links TRBV7-7 to TRBJ2-5; 14 bases are shared with TRBD2. Germline CDR1 is SSHAT and CDR2 is FNYEAQ (reference sequence). V shed 0 bases, J shed 7 bases, and the junction held 1 base outside the gene matches. The CDR3 runs 15 residues.

The genes are TRBV19 and TRBJ1-5; D might be TRBD1 (6 bases). CDR1 is LNHDA and CDR2 is SQIVND in the germline V gene (reference sequence). The CDR3 consists of 16 residues. The ends were cut back, 3 bases at V and 5 bases at J, with 17 bases in the middle. The CDR3 loop reads CASSIWVGGQDQPQHF. Here the CDR3 DNA reads TGTGCCAGTAGTATTTGGGTCGGGGGCCAGGATCAGCCCCAGCATTTT.

The chain combines TRBV28 with TRBJ1-6, with D unclear. Trimming pared 2 bases from V and 2 bases from J, leaving 7 bases between. The CDR3 length is 15 residues. Germline loops: CDR1 MDHEN, CDR2 SYDVKM. The CDR3 DNA is TGTGCCAGCAGTTTAACGGAGCCCTATAATTCACCCCTCCACTTT. It codes for CASSLTEPYNSPLHF.

This clone has a count of ten or more. The CDR3 sequence: CASSQGTGGSPLHF. CDR3 nucleotides: TGTGCCAGCAGCCAGGGGACAGGGGGGAGTCCCCTCCACTTT. The chain recombines TRBV3-1 (or the pseudogene TRBV3-2) with TRBJ1-6; 11 positions agree with TRBD1. Germline CDR1 is LGHDT and CDR2 is YNNKEL (reference sequence). CDR3 length equals 14 residues. V lost 3 bases to trimming and J lost 13 bases; unmatched junction nucleotides: 5.

This clone is a singleton in its sample. CDR3 loop: CASSPSGEPGNTIYF. The CDR3 coding sequence is TGTGCCAGCAGCCCCTCCGGGGAACCTGGAAACACCATATATTTT. The chain employs TRBV7-9 and TRBJ1-3; unclear D gene. From germline, CDR1 is SEHNR and CDR2 FQNEAQ (reference sequence). The CDR3 has 15 residues. The V end lost 5 bases, the J end lost 2 bases, and 13 bases lay between the germline ends.

This chain joins TRBV24-1 and TRBJ1-6; D is ambiguous. Per the germline V gene, CDR1 is KGHDR and CDR2 is SFDVKD. The CDR3 extends over 17 amino acids. Trimming left V 7 bases short and J 0 bases short, with 15 bases between. CDR3 residues: CATRIEDGSSYNSPLHF. As DNA, the CDR3 is TGTGCCACCAGGATCGAGGACGGCAGCTCCTATAATTCACCCCTCCACTTT.

The V call is TRBV6-5, the J call TRBJ1-6; D call uncertain. There are 15 residues in the CDR3. Germline CDR1 reads MNHEY; CDR2 reads SVGAGI. Trimming pared 2 bases from V and 4 bases from J, leaving 9 bases between. DNA of the CDR3: TGTGCCAGCAGTTACATAGACCCATATAATTCACCCCTCCACTTT. Translated: CASSYIDPYNSPLHF.

The genes are TRBV5-1 and TRBJ2-3; D may match TRBD1 or TRBD2 (6 bases each). The CDR3 is 16 residues long. Germline CDR1 is SGHRS and CDR2 is YFSETQ. Trimming removed 0 bases at V and 2 bases at J, with 13 bases between. The CDR3 sequence is CASSLGGALPTDTQYF. For the CDR3, the DNA is TGCGCCAGCAGCTTGGGGGGGGCCCTTCCCACAGATACGCAGTATTTT.

The V gene is TRBV7-9, the J gene TRBJ2-5; 8 bases match TRBD2. Germline assignment: CDR1 SEHNR and CDR2 FQNEAQ (reference sequence). The V and J ends lost 5 bases and 5 bases, in that order; junction bases with no gene match: 4. There are 13 residues in the CDR3. The CDR3 sequence is CASSRLASETQYF. CDR3 nucleotide sequence: TGTGCCAGCAGCCGACTAGCGAGCGAGACCCAGTACTTC.

The gene calls are TRBV9 and TRBJ1-5, with D uncertain. Germline CDR1 is SGDLS and CDR2 is YYNGEE. This CDR3 contains 15 residues. V lost 0 bases, J lost 0 bases, and 7 bases lay in between. CDR3 sequence (DNA): TGTGCCAGCAGCGTAGTGCCCGATAGCAATCAGCCCCAGCATTTT. It is translated as CASSVVPDSNQPQHF.

V is TRBV7-3 and J is TRBJ1-1; D not certain. The CDR3 length is 13 residues. Trimming shortened V by 6 bases and J by 4 bases, and 12 bases separated the two germline ends. The germline V gene has CDR1 SGHTA and CDR2 FQGTGA. This chain's CDR3 is CASSQTPSTEAFF. The CDR3 DNA reads TGTGCCAGCAGTCAGACACCTTCCACTGAAGCTTTCTTT.

V and J are TRBV7-3 and TRBJ2-5, with 9 bases lining up with TRBD2. Germline CDR1 SGHTA, CDR2 FQGTGA. The CDR3 has 16 residues. The V and J ends lost 0 bases and 5 bases, in that order; junction bases with no gene match: 7. DNA for the CDR3: TGTGCCAGCAGCTTAACGTCCAGCGGGAGGTACGAGACCCAGTACTTC. Translating it yields CASSLTSSGRYETQYF.

The J gene is TRBJ1-5, the V gene TRBV19; unclear D gene. V lost 3 bases and J lost 0, with 18 bases in between. The germline gives CDR1 LNHDA, CDR2 SQIVND (reference sequence). This CDR3 has 18 residues. This chain's CDR3 is CASSIYPQEDISNQPQHF. DNA for the CDR3: TGTGCCAGTAGTATTTACCCCCAGGAGGATATTAGCAATCAGCCCCAGCATTTT.

The chain combines TRBV12-3 or TRBV12-4 with TRBJ1-4, with 8 bases lining up with TRBD1. V lost 6 bases to trimming and J lost 7 bases; unmatched junction nucleotides: 4. The length of the CDR3 is 13 residues. CDR3 protein: CASSRGLGEKLFF. CDR3 sequence (DNA): TGTGCCAGCAGCAGGGGGCTCGGTGAAAAACTGTTTTTT.

The J gene is TRBJ1-2, the V gene TRBV24-1; a weak D match, TRBD1 (6 bases). V shed 4 bases and J shed 8 bases, with 16 bases lying between them. The germline V gene has CDR1 KGHDR and CDR2 SFDVKD. The CDR3 contains 14 residues. The CDR3 protein is CATSDQYRVGGYTF. The CDR3 DNA sequence: TGTGCCACCAGTGACCAATACAGGGTGGGAGGCTACACCTTC.

This clone occurred once. This chain connects TRBV28 to TRBJ2-5, with D unresolved. The CDR3 is made up of 12 amino acids. The V end lost 5 bases, the J end lost 2 bases, and 6 bases lay between the germline ends. Germline V gene sequence: CDR1 MDHEN, CDR2 SYDVKM. The CDR3: CASSDAQETQYF. Written as DNA, the CDR3 is TGTGCCAGCAGTGATGCGCAAGAGACCCAGTACTTC.

The CDR3 DNA sequence: TGTGCCACCAGTGATTTAGAGCCCCAGGGCAATGAGCAGTTCTTC. Amino acids: CATSDLEPQGNEQFF. The genes are TRBV24-1 and TRBJ2-1; TRBD1 is a possible D gene (5 bases). Germline CDR1 KGHDR, CDR2 SFDVKD. Trimming removed 1 base from V and 6 bases from J, with 12 bases in between. This CDR3 has 15 amino acids.

DNA of the CDR3: TGTGCCAGCAGCGCAGGGACCACTGAAGCTTTCTTT. Residues: CASSAGTTEAFF. The rearrangement uses TRBV9 and TRBJ1-1; D is possibly TRBD1 (5 bases). This CDR3 has 12 amino acids. Germline CDR1 reads SGDLS; CDR2 reads YYNGEE. Trimming cost V 3 bases and J 4 bases, with 7 bases left between them.

The rearrangement joins TRBV4-1 to TRBJ1-5; 8 nucleotides agree with TRBD1. Germline CDR1 reads MGHRA; CDR2 reads YSYEKL. The CDR3 sequence is 17 residues long. V was pared by 5 bases and J by 6 bases, with 15 bases of the junction left unmatched. The CDR3 reads CASSYRPDRGRIQPQHF. In DNA, the CDR3 is TGCGCCAGCAGCTACCGTCCCGACAGGGGACGGATTCAGCCCCAGCATTTT.

The chain couples TRBV4-3 to TRBJ2-7; 11 bases match TRBD2. Germline CDR1 and CDR2: LGHNA and YSLEER. V trimming: 3 bases; J trimming: 1 base; junction bases outside the gene matches: 5. There are 16 residues in the CDR3. Here the CDR3 reads CASSHSGTSGSYEQYF. The CDR3 coding sequence is TGCGCCAGCAGCCACTCCGGGACTAGCGGATCCTACGAGCAGTACTTC.

J is TRBJ2-7 and V is TRBV21-1; TRBD2, as called in the table, went unchecked against the DNA. TRBV21-1 is an annotated pseudogene. CDR3 length equals 16 residues. CDR3 nucleotide sequence: TGTGCCAGCAGCAAGGATCCCGGGACTGCTTCCTACGAGCAGTACTTC. This codes for CASSKDPGTASYEQYF.

The CDR3 region has the DNA TGCGCCAGCAGCTTGGGGGCAGAATATTCTCCTGGAAACACCATATATTTT. Its protein product is CASSLGAEYSPGNTIYF. The rearrangement links TRBV5-1 to TRBJ1-3, with D hard to call. The CDR3 loop spans 17 amino acids. Germline values: CDR1 SGHRS, CDR2 YFSETQ. Between the trimmed V and J ends, which lost 0 bases and 2 bases, there was a span of 15 bases. The complete variable domain, with remaining parts taken from reference TRBV5-1 and TRBJ1-3, reads KAGVTQTPRYLIKTRGQQVTLSCSPISGHRSVSWYQQTPGQGLQFLFEYFSETQRNKGNFPGRFSGRQFSNSRSEMNVSTLELGDSALYLCASSLGAEYSPGNTIYFGEGSWLTVV.

The V and J genes are TRBV5-1 and TRBJ2-5, with a tentative D call TRBD2 (6 bases). Trimming cost V 8 bases and J 3 bases, with 17 bases left between them. The CDR3 extends over 14 amino acids. From germline, CDR1 is SGHRS and CDR2 YFSETQ. CDR3 DNA sequence: TGCGCCAGTGGCCGGGACGGGGGAAAAGAGACCCAGTACTTC. This gives the protein CASGRDGGKETQYF.